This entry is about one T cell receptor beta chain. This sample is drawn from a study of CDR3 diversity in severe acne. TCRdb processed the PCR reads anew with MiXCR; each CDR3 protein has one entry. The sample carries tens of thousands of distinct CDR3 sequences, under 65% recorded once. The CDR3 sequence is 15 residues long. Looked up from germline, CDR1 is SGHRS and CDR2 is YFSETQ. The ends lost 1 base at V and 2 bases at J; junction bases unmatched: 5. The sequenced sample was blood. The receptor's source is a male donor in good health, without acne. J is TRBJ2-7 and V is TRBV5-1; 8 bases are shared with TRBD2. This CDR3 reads CASSLTGGNTYEQYF. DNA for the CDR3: TGCGCCAGCAGCTTGACGGGAGGGAACACCTACGAGCAGTACTTC.